These T cell receptor beta chains were read from a single sample in a study of blood T cell repertoires in COVID-19. The protocol was immunoSEQ multiplex PCR, while the TCRdb copy is restricted to in-frame clones and leaves out a portion. The table has some 200,000 clones, approximately 89% seen once; the top ten hold about 4.8%. The source material was peripheral blood. Receptor source: a woman aged 40 to 55 with acute or convalescent COVID-19. Each CDR3 is given with its conserved first and last residue. A D gene is named only where the DNA matches it firmly. Clone size appears in some rows only: once, few, many, or a class for an expanded clone.

CDR3: CAISSGLSTDTQYF
DNA: TGTGCCATCTCTAGCGGGCTAAGCACAGATACGCAGTATTTT
size: -
J: TRBJ2-3
D: TRBD2
V: TRBV10-3

CDR3: CASRKSGAARNSPLHF
DNA: TGTGCCAGCAGGAAAAGTGGGGCGGCTCGAAATTCACCCCTCCACTTT
size: -
J: TRBJ1-6
D: -
V: TRBV3-1/TRBV3-2

CDR3: CASSLPGLEAFF
DNA: TGTGCCAGCAGTCTCCCGGGACTTGAAGCTTTCTTT
size: -
J: TRBJ1-1
D: -
V: TRBV27

CDR3: CASHRDNYNEQFF
DNA: TGTGCCAGCCACAGAGATAATTACAATGAGCAGTTCTTC
size: -
J: TRBJ2-1
D: -
V: TRBV6-5

CDR3: CASSDQGRLTEAFF
DNA: TGTGCCAGCAGTGATCAGGGGCGGTTGACTGAAGCTTTCTTT
size: once
J: TRBJ1-1
D: -
V: TRBV2

CDR3: CASGGQGAVYGYTF
DNA: TGCGCCAGCGGGGGACAGGGGGCCGTCTATGGCTACACCTTC
size: -
J: TRBJ1-2
D: TRBD1
V: TRBV10-2

CDR3: CASGLVTRTENNSPLHF
DNA: TGTGCTAGTGGTTTGGTAACCCGGACAGAGAATAATTCACCCCTCCACTTT
size: -
J: TRBJ1-6
D: -
V: TRBV12-5

CDR3: CASSTPGQMYGYTF
DNA: TGTGCCAGCAGTACACCGGGACAGATGTATGGCTACACCTTC
size: -
J: TRBJ1-2
D: TRBD1
V: TRBV28

CDR3: CSASPPGGQPQHF
DNA: TGCAGTGCTAGTCCTCCGGGTGGTCAGCCCCAGCATTTT
size: -
J: TRBJ1-5
D: -
V: TRBV20-1

CDR3: CASSESLHYGYTF
DNA: TGTGCCAGCAGTGAAAGCCTTCACTATGGCTACACCTTC
size: -
J: TRBJ1-2
D: -
V: TRBV2